These 25 T cell receptor beta chains were all obtained from the same sample, sequenced in a study of cytomegalovirus exposure and HLA in healthy donors. Using immunoSEQ multiplex PCR, the repertoire was profiled, and TCRdb retains in-frame clones only, with some absent. Counted here are roughly 120,000 clones, 80% to 90% occurring once; the ten biggest clones make up approximately 4.5%. The sample taken for sequencing was PBMCs. These receptors were taken from a man between 18 and 29 years old in good health and CMV-seropositive.

This clone was seen just once. The rearrangement uses TRBV10-3 and TRBJ2-3; maybe TRBD2 (7 bases). Germline CDR1 is ENHRY and CDR2 is SYGVKD. V was cut by 3 bases and J by 2 bases, with 12 bases left in between. CDR3 length: 15 residues. CDR3 in amino acids: CAISEGGGHTDTQYF. CDR3 nucleotide sequence: TGTGCCATCAGTGAAGGCGGGGGCCACACAGATACGCAGTATTTT.

The chain uses TRBV2 and TRBJ1-4; D gene uncertain. This CDR3 is 12 amino acids long. V was clipped by 9 bases and J by 0 bases, with 5 bases between them. CDR1 is SNHLY and CDR2 is FYNNEI in the germline V gene. This CDR3 reads CARGATNEKLFF. CDR3 DNA: TGTGCCAGAGGAGCAACTAATGAAAAACTGTTTTTT.

The chain couples TRBV9 to TRBJ2-1; D is unclear. The CDR3 has 16 amino acids. V was cut by 4 bases and J by 3 bases, with 17 bases left in between. CDR1 and CDR2 (germline): SGDLS, YYNGEE. Here the CDR3 DNA reads TGTGCCAGCAGCACCCCGGCCTTAGCCTTCTACAATGAGCAGTTCTTC. This codes for CASSTPALAFYNEQFF.

V and J are TRBV5-4 and TRBJ1-4; TRBD1 is a possible D gene (6 bases). Germline-derived CDR1 and CDR2 are SGHNT and YYREEE (reference sequence). The V and J ends lost 3 bases and 8 bases respectively, with 14 bases between them. This CDR3 contains 14 residues. The DNA for the CDR3 is TGTGCCAGCAGCTCCGCGGACAGAGGGGAAAAACTGTTTTTT. It encodes CASSSADRGEKLFF.

This chain links TRBV4-2 with TRBJ2-3, with 7 bases matching TRBD2. V lost 0 bases to trimming and J lost 5 bases; unmatched junction nucleotides: 8. CDR1 LGHNA and CDR2 YNFKEQ come from the germline V gene. The CDR3 runs 16 residues. CDR3 nucleotide sequence: TGTGCCAGCAGCCAAGAGATGACTAGCCGACGAGATACGCAGTATTTT. Translating it yields CASSQEMTSRRDTQYF.

This clone came up once. V usage is TRBV11-2 and J usage is TRBJ1-4; D not resolved. Germline loops: CDR1 SGHAT, CDR2 FQNNGV. V dropped 5 bases and J dropped 7 bases, with 11 bases sitting between them. The CDR3 consists of 13 residues. CDR3 protein: CASSPNSGEKLFF. The CDR3 DNA reads TGTGCCAGCAGCCCTAACAGTGGTGAAAAACTGTTTTTT.

The V and J genes are TRBV4-1 and TRBJ1-1, with D perhaps matching TRBD1 (5 bases). Germline CDR1 MGHRA, CDR2 YSYEKL. Trimming removed 1 base at V and 5 bases at J, with 20 bases between. The CDR3 is made up of 17 amino acids. The CDR3 spells CASSQVVRTGVRTEAFF. DNA for the CDR3: TGCGCCAGCAGCCAAGTAGTTCGGACGGGGGTGAGAACTGAAGCTTTCTTT.

The DNA for the CDR3 is TGCGCCAGCAGCCTTAGACAGTCCTACAATGAGCAGTTCTTC. Translated, it gives CASSLRQSYNEQFF. The V gene is TRBV10-1, the J gene TRBJ2-1, with D possibly matching TRBD1 (5 bases). The CDR3 length is 14 residues. V dropped 6 bases and J dropped 1 base, with 10 bases sitting between them. The germline V gene encodes CDR1 WNHNN and CDR2 SYGVQD (reference sequence).

CDR3 nucleotides: TGTGCCAGCAGCGCCTACAGGGGGCTGGAGACCCAGTACTTC. It yields the protein CASSAYRGLETQYF. V gene TRBV6-1 combines with J gene TRBJ2-5; 9 bases match TRBD1. The junction had 7 bases not matched to a gene; V was cut back by 6 bases and J by 5 bases. The CDR3 extends over 14 amino acids. CDR1 and CDR2 (germline): MNHNS, SASEGT.

The V gene is TRBV2, the J gene TRBJ1-6; 7 positions agree with TRBD1. From germline, CDR1 is SNHLY and CDR2 FYNNEI. The CDR3 sequence is 13 residues long. V lost 11 bases and J lost 10; bases outside the gene matches: 11. The CDR3 bases are TGTGCCTCGGACGGACAGGCGAGATCACCCCTCCACTTT. This codes for CASDGQARSPLHF. Variable domain in full (rest from reference TRBV2 and TRBJ1-6): EPEVTQTPSHQVTQMGQEVILRCVPISNHLYFYWYRQILGQKVEFLVSFYNNEISEKSEIFDDQFSVERPDGSNFTLKIRSTKLEDSAMYFCASDGQARSPLHFGNGTRLTVT.

The gene calls are TRBV4-1 and TRBJ2-1; D is perhaps TRBD1 (5 bases). V was clipped by 0 bases and J by 11 bases, with 11 bases between them. CDR1 is MGHRA and CDR2 is YSYEKL in the germline V gene. The length of the CDR3 is 13 residues. The CDR3 spells CASSQDRQGQQFF. The CDR3 DNA sequence: TGCGCCAGCAGCCAAGACAGGCAGGGTCAGCAGTTCTTC.

The table lists this clone with a few counts. The chain carries TRBV7-2 and TRBJ2-6, with D perhaps TRBD1 (6 bases). The V gene lost 4 bases and the J gene lost 0 bases, with 13 bases spanning the gap. This CDR3 comprises 17 residues. The germline CDR1 and CDR2 sequences are SGHTA and FQGNSA. The CDR3 loop reads CASSSQGLSSGANVLTF. The CDR3 DNA reads as TGTGCCAGCAGCTCTCAGGGGTTAAGCTCTGGGGCCAACGTCCTGACTTTC.

The CDR3 region has the DNA TGTGCCAGCACCCACGCACGGGGCTCCTATAATTCACCCCTCCACTTT. It translates to CASTHARGSYNSPLHF. The rearrangement uses TRBV7-4 and TRBJ1-6; D remains unclear. Germline V gives CDR1 SGHVT, CDR2 SQSDAQ. V dropped 7 bases and J dropped 0 bases, with 13 bases sitting between them. This CDR3 is 16 amino acids long. Drawing the rest from reference TRBV7-4 and TRBJ1-6, the complete variable domain is GAGVSQSPRYKVAKRGRDVALRCDSISGHVTLYWYRQTLGQGSEVLTYSQSDAQRDKSGRPSGRFSAERPERSVSTLKIQRTEQGDSAVYLCASTHARGSYNSPLHFGNGTRLTVT.

This clone appeared once. CDR3 protein: CASSAEGGYEQFF. The CDR3, as DNA: TGTGCCAGCAGTGCGGAAGGGGGCTATGAGCAGTTCTTC. The chain joins TRBV6-4 to TRBJ2-1; the match to TRBD1 covers 7 bases. The CDR3 length is 13 residues. Germline assignment: CDR1 MRHNA and CDR2 SNTAGT. The V gene end was trimmed by 4 bases and the J gene end by 8 bases; junction bases not matched to a gene: 5.

This CDR3 reads CASSPPGTRKETQYF. The CDR3 DNA is TGTGCCAGCTCACCGCCCGGGACTAGGAAAGAGACCCAGTACTTC. The chain has TRBV18 and TRBJ2-5; the match to TRBD2 covers 8 bases. The germline gives CDR1 KGHSH, CDR2 LQKENI. This CDR3 has 15 residues. With 3 bases clipped from V and 3 bases from J, the junction kept 6 bases outside the gene matches.

The genes are TRBV15 and TRBJ1-4, with a possible D match to TRBD1 (6 bases). Per the germline V gene, CDR1 is LNHNV and CDR2 is YYDKDF (reference sequence). Deletions cut 3 bases from V and 4 bases from J, with 18 bases between. This CDR3 has 17 residues. The CDR3 coding sequence is TGTGCCACCAGCAGCCCTTCTACAGGGCCCAATAATGAAAAACTGTTTTTT. The encoded protein is CATSSPSTGPNNEKLFF.

The genes are TRBV28 and TRBJ1-1; no definite D call. The CDR3 totals 14 residues. Germline V gene data show CDR1 as MDHEN and CDR2 as SYDVKM. Trimming removed 6 bases at V and 2 bases at J, with 13 bases between. In DNA, the CDR3 is TGTGCCAGCAGCCTTAGCCTGGGTAACACTGAAGCTTTCTTT. This encodes CASSLSLGNTEAFF.

This chain joins TRBV6-5 and TRBJ2-7, with D tentatively TRBD1 (5 bases). In germline, CDR1 is MNHEY, CDR2 SVGAGI. The CDR3 is 15 amino acids. The V end was cut by 0 bases, the J end by 2 bases, with 11 bases between. In nucleotides, the CDR3 is TGTGCCAGCAGTTACTCGACGGCAGGGACCTACGAGCAGTACTTC. Protein product: CASSYSTAGTYEQYF.

This clone was seen once. This rearrangement joins TRBV7-8 to TRBJ2-3; tentatively, D is TRBD2 (5 bases). Trimming left V 4 bases short and J 2 bases short, with 13 bases between. CDR1 is SGHVS, CDR2 FQNEAQ, per germline. The CDR3 loop spans 15 amino acids. In DNA, the CDR3 is TGTGCCAGCAGCTACCTGGCGGGTTACACAGATACGCAGTATTTT. Protein: CASSYLAGYTDTQYF.

The V gene is TRBV28, the J gene TRBJ2-1, with TRBD2 identical over 9 bases. Per germline, CDR1 MDHEN and CDR2 SYDVKM. This CDR3 is 15 amino acids long. Trimming at V came to 2 bases and at J to 4 bases, leaving 3 bases not matched to a gene. The CDR3 DNA reads TGTGCCAGCAGTTTAAGTCTAGCGGGGTACAATGAGCAGTTCTTC. Residues: CASSLSLAGYNEQFF.

This chain uses TRBV19 with TRBJ1-2, with D perhaps matching TRBD1 (6 bases). Germline V gene data show CDR1 as LNHDA and CDR2 as SQIVND (reference sequence). V was pared by 3 bases and J by 5 bases, with 13 bases between. CDR3 size: 14 residues. The CDR3 reads CASSIGGGTYGYTF. For the CDR3, the DNA is TGTGCCAGTAGTATCGGTGGGGGCACGTATGGCTACACCTTC.

The J gene is TRBJ1-1, the V gene TRBV5-1; tentatively, D is TRBD1 (5 bases). The CDR3 has 13 amino acids. With 6 bases removed from V and 1 base from J, the gap between germline ends came to 10 bases. Germline V gene sequence: CDR1 SGHRS, CDR2 YFSETQ. CDR3 bases: TGCGCCAGCAACGGGGGATGGAACACTGAAGCTTTCTTT. Encoded protein: CASNGGWNTEAFF.

The chain recombines TRBV9 with TRBJ2-1, with 8 positions matching TRBD2. In germline, CDR1 is SGDLS, CDR2 YYNGEE. V shed 0 bases, J shed 2 bases, and the junction held 7 bases outside the gene matches. The CDR3 covers 17 residues. CDR3 bases: TGTGCCAGCAGCGTAGAGGATAGCGGGGACCCCTACAATGAGCAGTTCTTC. The encoded protein is CASSVEDSGDPYNEQFF.

This clone was counted once. This chain joins TRBV27 and TRBJ2-7; 8 bases map to TRBD2. Germline loops: CDR1 MNHEY, CDR2 SMNVEV (reference sequence). The ends lost 8 bases at V and 2 bases at J; junction bases unmatched: 11. CDR3 length equals 15 residues. The chain's CDR3 is CASAARGGGTYEQYF. CDR3 coding DNA: TGTGCCAGCGCCGCTAGAGGCGGGGGGACCTACGAGCAGTACTTC.

This chain links TRBV6-1 with TRBJ2-1, with D unclear. The CDR3 covers 15 residues. The germline V and J ends were trimmed by 2 bases and 0 bases, with 8 bases remaining between them. Per the germline V gene, CDR1 is MNHNS and CDR2 is SASEGT. The CDR3 DNA reads as TGTGCCAGCAGTGAAAGATACTCCTCCTACAATGAGCAGTTCTTC. Protein product: CASSERYSSYNEQFF.